A selection of T cell receptor beta chains follows, all from one sample in a study of T cell repertoires in ileal Crohn's disease. The protocol was immunoSEQ multiplex PCR, while the TCRdb copy is restricted to in-frame clones and leaves out a portion. This table has more than 5,500 clones, around 72% appearing once. Material for sequencing was ileal tissue. Every receptor here comes from an adult with Crohn's disease. Each CDR3 is given with its conserved first and last residue. The D gene is left open where the match is weak. Rows give clone size only sometimes, using once, few, many, or a class for an expanded clone.

size	D	V	J	CDR3	DNA
-	TRBD1	TRBV7-2	TRBJ1-6	CASSLRTGSNVNSPLHF	TGTGCCAGCAGCCTACGGACAGGGTCGAATGTTAATTCACCCCTCCACTTT
once	-	TRBV6-1	TRBJ2-7	CASSEGAANSYEQYF	TGTGCCAGCAGTGAAGGGGCAGCTAACTCCTACGAGCAGTACTTC
-	TRBD1	TRBV19	TRBJ2-2	CASSMGTGRRVTGELFF	TGTGCCAGTAGTATGGGGACAGGGCGGAGAGTAACCGGGGAGCTGTTTTTT
-	TRBD1	TRBV6-1	TRBJ1-4	CASSGRTPGQGGEKLFF	TGTGCCAGCAGTGGCCGTACACCGGGACAGGGTGGAGAAAAACTGTTTTTT
-	-	TRBV10-1	TRBJ1-1	CASSDGGLTTEAFF	TGCGCCAGCAGTGACGGGGGGCTGACGACTGAAGCTTTCTTT
-	TRBD1	TRBV5-1	TRBJ1-5	CASSLEAWTGNSNQPQHF	TGCGCCAGCAGCTTGGAAGCTTGGACAGGAAATAGCAATCAGCCCCAGCATTTT
-	TRBD1	TRBV7-7	TRBJ1-1	CASSVDRDTEAFF	TGTGCCAGCAGCGTCGACAGGGACACTGAAGCTTTCTTT
once	TRBD1	TRBV14	TRBJ1-4	CASSHRTGWEEKLFF	TGTGCCAGCAGCCACCGGACAGGGTGGGAGGAAAAACTGTTTTTT
-	TRBD2	TRBV7-3	TRBJ2-1	CASSKTSGGAGQFF	TGTGCCAGCAGCAAGACTAGCGGGGGGGCCGGGCAGTTCTTC
-	-	TRBV15	TRBJ2-3	CATSRDFTYTQYF	TGTGCCACCAGCAGAGATTTTACTTATACGCAGTATTTT
-	TRBD1	TRBV18	TRBJ1-2	CASSPGQGPNYGYTF	TGTGCCAGCTCCCCGGGACAGGGACCTAACTATGGCTACACCTTC
-	TRBD1	TRBV5-6	TRBJ1-1	CASSLGFRTGDTEAFF	TGTGCCAGCAGCTTGGGTTTCCGGACAGGGGACACTGAAGCTTTCTTT
-	TRBD1	TRBV7-2	TRBJ2-7	CASSSLGGTGTYEQYF	TGTGCCAGCAGCTCGCTTGGAGGGACAGGGACCTACGAGCAGTACTTC
-	TRBD1	TRBV27	TRBJ2-5	CASSLGGQGVETQYF	TGTGCCAGCAGTTTAGGGGGACAGGGGGTCGAGACCCAGTACTTC
-	TRBD1	TRBV7-7	TRBJ1-6	CASSCPGQGRPYNSPLHF	TGTGCTAGCAGCTGCCCGGGACAGGGGCGCCCCTATAATTCACCCCTCCACTTT
-	-	TRBV7-2	TRBJ1-2	CASSLQVGYGYTF	TGTGCCAGCAGCTTACAGGTTGGCTATGGCTACACCTTC
few	-	TRBV19	TRBJ1-5	CASKEGSWQPQHF	TGTGCCAGTAAGGAGGGGAGTTGGCAGCCCCAGCATTTT
-	TRBD1	TRBV7-9	TRBJ2-1	CASSFGTEKVNEQFF	TGTGCCAGCAGCTTCGGGACAGAGAAAGTCAATGAGCAGTTCTTC
-	-	TRBV4-1	TRBJ2-3	CASSQDRGQSDTQYF	TGCGCCAGCAGCCAAGATAGAGGACAGTCAGATACGCAGTATTTT
-	-	TRBV27	TRBJ2-1	CASSFPGSVGQFF	TGTGCCAGCAGTTTCCCGGGGTCCGTTGGGCAGTTCTTC
-	-	TRBV19	TRBJ2-7	CASSSMTAYPYEQYF	TGTGCCAGTAGTAGTATGACAGCCTATCCCTACGAGCAGTACTTC
-	TRBD2	TRBV4-1	TRBJ2-2	CASSLRGDVNTGELFF	TGCGCCAGCAGCCTTCGGGGGGACGTCAACACCGGGGAGCTGTTTTTT
once	-	TRBV7-9	TRBJ2-3	CASSWGGDTQYF	TGTGCCAGCAGCTGGGGAGGCGATACGCAGTATTTT
-	-	TRBV27	TRBJ1-1	CASSSTTGWAFF	TGTGCCAGCAGTTCGACCACAGGGTGGGCTTTCTTT
-	TRBD2	TRBV30	TRBJ2-1	CAWSVGISGSNEQFF	TGTGCCTGGAGTGTGGGGATAAGCGGGAGTAATGAGCAGTTCTTC
-	-	TRBV5-4	TRBJ1-1	CASSPPGHMNTEAFF	TGTGCCAGCAGCCCACCCGGACACATGAACACTGAAGCTTTCTTT
-	TRBD2	TRBV4-3	TRBJ2-7	CASSRLAGGAYEQYF	TGCGCCAGCAGCCGACTAGCGGGGGGAGCCTACGAGCAGTACTTC
large	TRBD1	TRBV28	TRBJ1-3	CASGPLAGTGRNTIYF	TGTGCCAGCGGACCATTAGCCGGGACAGGGAGAAACACCATATATTTT
-	TRBD1	TRBV7-8	TRBJ2-2	CASSLLQGALNTGELFF	TGTGCCAGCAGCTTACTCCAGGGGGCGCTTAACACCGGGGAGCTGTTTTTT
-	-	TRBV13	TRBJ2-3	CASSFRGRGSTDTQYF	TGTGCCAGCAGCTTTAGGGGGAGGGGTAGCACAGATACGCAGTATTTT
few	-	TRBV7-9	TRBJ1-4	CASSLSGQVVGEKLFF	TGTGCCAGCAGCTTAAGTGGGCAGGTCGTTGGAGAAAAACTGTTTTTT
-	-	TRBV7-2	TRBJ2-3	CASSLGWRDTQYF	TGTGCCAGCAGCTTAGGCTGGAGGGATACGCAGTATTTT
once	TRBD2	TRBV19	TRBJ2-5	CASSPRTSGSLETQYF	TGTGCCAGTAGTCCTCGGACTAGCGGGAGTCTAGAGACCCAGTACTTC
-	TRBD1	TRBV19	TRBJ2-5	CASSDRGEDETQYF	TGTGCCAGTAGTGACAGGGGTGAAGATGAGACCCAGTACTTC
once	-	TRBV5-1	TRBJ1-1	CASSSHLQSTEAFF	TGCGCCAGCAGCTCCCACTTACAGTCGACTGAAGCTTTCTTT
once	-	TRBV5-1	TRBJ2-1	CASSSQGNEQFF	TGCGCCAGCAGCTCCCAGGGCAATGAGCAGTTCTTC
once	-	TRBV11-1	TRBJ1-1	CASSLAGREAFF	TGTGCCAGCAGCTTAGCGGGGCGCGAAGCTTTCTTT
-	-	TRBV11-3	TRBJ2-3	CASSSTASTDTQYF	TGTGCCAGCAGCTCTACCGCTAGCACAGATACGCAGTATTTT
-	-	TRBV7-2	TRBJ1-1	CASSLVGGSNTEAFF	TGTGCCAGCAGCTTAGTTGGGGGGTCGAACACTGAAGCTTTCTTT
-	TRBD2	TRBV6-6	TRBJ2-5	CASSFTSGSRGETQYF	TGTGCCAGCAGTTTCACTAGCGGGAGTAGGGGAGAGACCCAGTACTTC
few	-	TRBV6-1	TRBJ1-1	CASSAQGSTEAFF	TGTGCCAGCAGTGCTCAGGGGTCCACTGAAGCTTTCTTT
-	-	TRBV2	TRBJ1-3	CASSEASGIGNTIYF	TGTGCCAGCAGTGAAGCGTCAGGCATAGGAAACACCATATATTTT